Given below is one T cell receptor beta chain in context. No antigen is known for it. Base qualities are not provided; no much larger clone lies one nucleotide away. Participants were included only if at least one PBMC sample before ART initiation and at least two post-ART samples were available. Every participant with HIV received treatment in the United States of America. Before DNA extraction, cryopreserved samples of about 0.9-11 million PBMC were thawed and then washed. At the time of the earliest PBMC sample, participants with HIV were aged between about 20 and 54 years. PBMC samples were contributed by each participant from 1-4 timepoints before ART initiation and 2-8 timepoints after ART initiation, with a median of 7 samples. For every participant, serial HIV viral load, CD4+ T-cell count, ART history and demographic data were obtained. Genomic DNA was extracted from unsorted PBMC with a Qiagen kit on a QIAcube, processed in batches of 12 samples.

Trimming takes 4 bases from V and 4 bases from J, and the germline ends sit 14 bases apart. Inclusive of the bounding cysteine and phenylalanine, the CDR3 is 15 residues long. Only the CDR3 part of the read is kept: 45 bases, read in frame from the first base. The germline V gene (reference sequence) yields MNHEY for CDR1 and SMNVEV for CDR2. The immunoSEQ hsTCRB v3.0 assay was used at survey level resolution to sequence the TRB variable region. A depth of about 40,000-50,000 T-cell genomes per sample was targeted for TRB sequencing. An Illumina MiSeq with a v3 150-cycle kit was used to sequence the pooled TRB libraries. The authors' analysis ran thus. Repertoire analysis was run in R within a reproducible Nextflow workflow that covered QC, data transformation and analysis. Custom analyses were implemented in LymphoSeq2, an R package for AIRR-Seq data exploration. Several samples that yielded fewer than 5000 total TRB sequences were excluded, so that approximately 170 HIV repertoires were analyzed. Among the 180 to 200 retained HIV repertoires, around 60 were collected before ART initiation and roughly 130 were collected after ART initiation. Repertoires were downsampled to 5000 TRB nucleotide sequences, and summary statistics were averaged over 100 downsampling iterations. Only TRB sequences with CDR3 regions of at least seven amino acids were retained for analysis. Two measures captured diversity: a Shannon entropy-derived clonality score and the Gini coefficient. Repertoire networks linked the top 5000 CDR3 amino acid sequences whenever two sequences differed by an edit distance of one. For TRB CDR3 amino acid sequences, antigen specificity groups and MHC restriction were predicted with GLIPH2. Known CMV, EBV, HIV or tissue antigen associations were flagged by matching CDR3 amino acid sequences against VDJdb and McPAS-TCR. Pre-ART, post-ART and control groups were compared with Wilcoxon signed-rank tests and Holm-Bonferroni correction. The source is immuneACCESS, and TCRdb retained only in-frame sequences with V and J called. Part of the clones is not carried over; for the studies checked, unresolved V genes explain less than half of this, and the remainder is unexplained. V, J and clone size derive from that table, while D and trimming were established from the DNA sequence. The sample table records 25,000 to 35,000 clones; around 90% of these occur just once. 3.6% of the sample goes to the ten largest clones.

The data were taken from a study of long-term antiretroviral therapy in people with HIV (dated by TCRdb to the early 2020s). Looking at the study overall: The earliest samples were collected roughly a decade before the 2015 WHO recommendation for immediate ART, at a time when ART was usually postponed until CD4 counts fell. A retrospective serial study tested whether changes in peripheral blood TRB repertoire composition and diversity were associated with ART initiation and durable HIV suppression. The cohort contributed roughly 190 cryopreserved PBMC samples from about 30 adults with confirmed HIV infection, collected serially over a mean of about six years (range 1-12). Of the roughly 30 participants with HIV, ten to eleven were female. Test extractions of a monoclonal T-cell line alongside under 35 polyclonal samples showed no cross-contamination during QIAcube processing. What the research found in general, with its limitations: Narrower CDR3 length ranges were observed in HIV repertoires than in controls, and an antigen-experienced repertoire with only a slight naive shift after ART was suggested by the network structure. Inferences about post-ART repertoire changes were limited because no data were available on ART adherence, viral resistance or therapy changes. The samples span the years 2004 to 2017, and the ART regimens used at that time may not be as effective as current regimens. The repertoire was dominated across all time points by expanded TRB clones identified before ART initiation, although this dominance was seen to fluctuate and to decrease in many PLHIV after ART. ART initiation was associated with a significant increase in TRB diversity, but diversity stayed significantly below transplant donor controls even after long-term ART. Because pre-ART samples had limited cell numbers, profiling was done on unsorted PBMC rather than on sorted CD4+ and CD8+ T cells. Because PBMC availability was limited, only the TCR beta chain was sequenced, with no alpha chain pairing.

Here the chain combines TRBV27 and TRBJ2-1; a tentative D call is TRBD2 (6 bases match). The specimen was unsorted PBMCs, collected 1.8 years after starting antiretroviral therapy. The clonotype originates from a woman aged 18-29 years with HIV. This receptor carries the CDR3 CASSSGFAGYNEQFF. The nucleotides read TGTGCCAGCAGTTCGGGGTTTGCGGGGTACAATGAGCAGTTCTTC.